Each of the 18 T cell receptor beta chains below was sequenced from the same sample in a study of radiation and T cells in renal cell carcinoma. The sample's time point: blood 4 weeks post-SBRT, at nephrectomy. Treatment specified: 15 Gy SBRT to primary tumor, nephrectomy 4 weeks later. Generated by immunoSEQ multiplex PCR, the TCRdb table keeps only in-frame clones and is missing some. The sample has roughly 86,000 clones; around four fifths are singletons. The sequenced sample was blood, obtained from a patient whose treatment included radiotherapy and nephrectomy. The receptors come from a man aged 50 or older with renal cell carcinoma.

CDR3 sequence: CASSYRQGDEQYF. DNA for the CDR3: TGTGCCAGCAGTTACCGACAGGGCGATGAGCAGTACTTC. The chain uses TRBV6-5 and TRBJ2-7; 7 bases align to TRBD1. V gave up 2 bases and J gave up 7 bases; unmatched junction bases: 5. Per germline, CDR1 MNHEY and CDR2 SVGAGI. The CDR3 is made up of 13 amino acids.

The chain recombines TRBV10-3 with TRBJ1-1; perhaps TRBD1 as D (5 bases). The CDR3 is made up of 18 amino acids. With 0 bases removed from V and 3 bases from J, the gap between germline ends came to 20 bases. The germline CDR1 and CDR2 sequences are ENHRY and SYGVKD. The CDR3 DNA reads TGTGCCATCAGTGAGTCGAATAGTTTCAAGGGGCTGGACACTGAAGCTTTCTTT. Encoded protein: CAISESNSFKGLDTEAFF.

The chain employs TRBV5-1 and TRBJ2-3, with 8 bases lining up with TRBD2. The ends lost 6 bases at V and 0 bases at J; junction bases unmatched: 3. CDR1 is SGHRS and CDR2 is YFSETQ in the germline V gene. The CDR3 is 14 residues long. This chain's CDR3 is CASTSGGSTDTQYF. CDR3 coding DNA: TGCGCCAGCACCTCGGGAGGGAGCACAGATACGCAGTATTTT.

V usage is TRBV19 and J usage is TRBJ1-5; unclear D gene. The ends were cut back, 5 bases at V and 0 bases at J, with 14 bases in the middle. Germline V CDR1 and CDR2: LNHDA, SQIVND (reference sequence). The CDR3 is made up of 16 amino acids. For the CDR3, the DNA is TGTGCCAGTAGTCCTCTTGGTCAGGCTAGCAATCAGCCCCAGCATTTT. This codes for CASSPLGQASNQPQHF.

The rearrangement joins TRBV10-3 to TRBJ2-1; 10 bases match TRBD2. V lost 6 bases and J lost 4; bases outside the gene matches: 6. The CDR3 length is 15 residues. In germline, CDR1 is ENHRY, CDR2 SYGVKD. CDR3 region: CAISPQREGYNEQFF. The CDR3 region has the DNA TGTGCCATCAGCCCGCAGCGGGAGGGATACAATGAGCAGTTCTTC.

For this clone: Germline and junction disagree at one end, which may indicate a read error. The V and J genes are TRBV7-7 and TRBJ2-5, with TRBD2 matching 10 bases. The CDR3 is 17 amino acids. Germline CDR1 SSHAT, CDR2 FNYEAQ (reference sequence). For the CDR3, the DNA is TGTGCTAGCAGCCAACTTCCTAGCGGGGGTTTCCAAGAGACCCAGTACTTC. Protein: CASSQLPSGGFQETQYF.

The chain combines TRBV19 with TRBJ1-2, with D tentatively TRBD1 (5 bases). The germline V and J ends were trimmed by 4 bases and 6 bases, with 24 bases remaining between them. The CDR3 contains 17 residues. The germline gives CDR1 LNHDA, CDR2 SQIVND (reference sequence). The CDR3 bases are TGTGCCAGTAGTAAGTCGGGGCAGGGAACCTTCTTGGATGGCTACACCTTC. As protein: CASSKSGQGTFLDGYTF. The whole variable domain, remainder taken from reference TRBV19 and TRBJ1-2, is DGGITQSPKYLFRKEGQNVTLSCEQNLNHDAMYWYRQDPGQGLRLIYYSQIVNDFQKGDIAEGYSVSREKKESFPLTVTSAQKNPTAFYLCASSKSGQGTFLDGYTFGSGTRLTVV.

This chain links TRBV6-5 with TRBJ2-7; 11 bases line up with TRBD2. V shed 6 bases and J 0 bases; nucleotides not matched to a gene: 1. Germline V gene data show CDR1 as MNHEY and CDR2 as SVGAGI. The CDR3 extends over 14 amino acids. DNA for the CDR3: TGTGCCAGCAGACTAGCGGGGGACTCCTACGAGCAGTACTTC. This gives the protein CASRLAGDSYEQYF.

J is TRBJ2-7 and V is TRBV6-5; a weak D match, TRBD2 (6 bases). Germline loops: CDR1 MNHEY, CDR2 SVGAGI. The CDR3 consists of 13 residues. Trimming stripped 10 bases from V and 4 bases from J, with 17 bases between. Here the CDR3 reads CATAVREDYEQYF. The CDR3, as DNA: TGTGCCACCGCCGTGCGGGAAGATTACGAGCAGTACTTC.

This clone was found a few times. The DNA of the CDR3 is TGTGCCAGCTCACCGAGCAGGGGCGACTATGGCTACACCTTC. It codes for CASSPSRGDYGYTF. The chain carries TRBV18 and TRBJ1-2, with D tentatively TRBD1 (6 bases). With 3 bases removed from V and 3 bases from J, the gap between germline ends came to 11 bases. CDR1 is KGHSH and CDR2 is LQKENI in the germline V gene. CDR3 length equals 14 residues.

V gene TRBV2 combines with J gene TRBJ2-1, with D maybe TRBD1 (6 bases). Trimming shortened V by 6 bases and J by 9 bases, and 18 bases separated the two germline ends. Germline CDR1 is SNHLY and CDR2 is FYNNEI. There are 14 residues in the CDR3. For the CDR3, the DNA is TGTGCCAGCAGGACAGGCTACGCCCTTTTTGAGCAGTTCTTC. Its protein is CASRTGYALFEQFF.

The chain is built from TRBV11-2 and TRBJ2-7; 7 bases fit TRBD1. Germline V gives CDR1 SGHAT, CDR2 FQNNGV. The CDR3 contains 14 residues. The V segment lost 5 bases and the J segment 2 bases; nucleotides outside the gene matches: 6. The DNA of the CDR3 is TGTGCCAGCAGCCCGGGACAGATCCCCTACGAGCAGTACTTC. Protein: CASSPGQIPYEQYF.

This clone was seen a few times. The V call is TRBV4-2, the J call TRBJ2-2, with 13 nucleotides matching TRBD2. Unmatched junction bases numbered 1, after V lost 1 base and J lost 5 bases. This CDR3 is 16 amino acids long. Germline V gene data show CDR1 as LGHNA and CDR2 as YNFKEQ. The CDR3 DNA reads TGTGCCAGCAGCCAAGGGACTAGCGGGAGTACCGGGGAGCTGTTTTTT. It translates to CASSQGTSGSTGELFF.

This clone has just one count. V is TRBV19 and J is TRBJ1-5; 11 positions match TRBD1. V shed 4 bases and J 0 bases; nucleotides not matched to a gene: 5. Germline V gives CDR1 LNHDA, CDR2 SQIVND (reference sequence). This CDR3 contains 17 residues. CDR3: CASSTGTGGYSNQPQHF. The CDR3 nucleotides read TGTGCCAGTAGTACGGGGACAGGGGGTTATAGCAATCAGCCCCAGCATTTT.

The chain couples TRBV18 to TRBJ1-2, with 7 bases lining up with TRBD1. Germline V lookup: CDR1 KGHSH, CDR2 LQKENI. V gave up 3 bases and J gave up 5 bases; unmatched junction bases: 21. The CDR3 has 19 residues. The CDR3 spells CASSPIIAPIERQGYGYTF. The CDR3, as DNA: TGTGCCAGCTCACCCATAATAGCGCCCATAGAAAGACAGGGATATGGCTACACCTTC.

The rearrangement uses TRBV6-5 and TRBJ2-7, with D perhaps matching TRBD1 or TRBD2 (5 bases each). Trimming pared 6 bases from V and 4 bases from J, leaving 13 bases between. CDR1 is MNHEY, CDR2 SVGAGI, per germline. The CDR3 covers 13 residues. The DNA of the CDR3 is TGTGCCAGCAGGGCCGGGACCGATTACGAGCAGTACTTC. It specifies CASRAGTDYEQYF.

The genes are TRBV7-6 and TRBJ2-6; D remains ambiguous. Germline CDR1 SGHVS, CDR2 FNYEAQ. This CDR3 is built from 14 residues. V dropped 5 bases and J dropped 2 bases, with 7 bases sitting between them. CDR3 nucleotide sequence: TGTGCCAGCAGCCCCTCAACTGGGGCCAACGTCCTGACTTTC. Its protein is CASSPSTGANVLTF.

The chain employs TRBV11-2 and TRBJ2-2; D uncertain. V dropped 5 bases and J dropped 5 bases, with 6 bases sitting between them. CDR3 size: 12 residues. CDR1 is SGHAT and CDR2 is FQNNGV in the germline V gene. This chain's CDR3 is CASSPLTGELFF. The CDR3 DNA sequence: TGTGCCAGCAGCCCTTTAACCGGGGAGCTGTTTTTT.